These T cell receptor beta chains were read from a single sample in a study of T-cell reconstitution after alpha-beta-depleted transplantation in children. Using its own MiXCR run on the PCR reads, TCRdb lists one record per CDR3 protein. The sample lists some 220,000 distinct CDR3 sequences, around 9.9% seen once, with 28% in the top ten. Sequencing was performed on PBMCs, taken before TCRalphabeta/CD19-depleted stem cell transplant. The source of these receptors is a child under two years old with acute myeloid leukemia, due to receive a stem cell transplant. The CDR3 runs from the conserved cysteine through the conserved F or W. The order of the fields is CDR3 DNA, CDR3 protein, J gene, V gene, clone size, D gene. The D gene is left open where the match is weak. Only part of the rows carry a size: once, few, many, or a class if the clone is expanded.

DNA: TGTGCCAGCAGTTACTCCATGAGAGGAGGCTACACCTTC; CDR3: CASSYSMRGGYTF; J: TRBJ1-2; V: TRBV6-2/TRBV6-3; size: many; D: .
DNA: TGTGCCAGCCAGCACAGGTCCCAGGGGGAGACAGATACGCAGTATTTT; CDR3: CASQHRSQGETDTQYF; J: TRBJ2-3; V: TRBV28; size: many; D: TRBD1
DNA: TGTGCCAGCGCTAGCGGAGGGCCTAAGGGGACCCAGTACTTC; CDR3: CASASGGPKGTQYF; J: TRBJ2-5; V: TRBV7-3; size: many; D: TRBD2
DNA: TGCAGTGCTTTACCAGGGGTGAGGAGCAATCAGCCCCAGCATTTT; CDR3: CSALPGVRSNQPQHF; J: TRBJ1-5; V: TRBV20-1; size: many; D: .
DNA: TGTGCCAGCAGAGACAGTGTCTCTGGAAACACCATATATTTT; CDR3: CASRDSVSGNTIYF; J: TRBJ1-3; V: TRBV6-1; size: many; D: .
DNA: TGCAGTGCGGAGGACAGGGCCCCTGTCACTGAAGCTTTCTTT; CDR3: CSAEDRAPVTEAFF; J: TRBJ1-1; V: TRBV20-1; size: many; D: TRBD1
DNA: TGCGCCAGCAGCTTGGCTAGCGGGAGGAATGAGCAGTTCTTC; CDR3: CASSLASGRNEQFF; J: TRBJ2-1; V: TRBV5-1; size: many; D: TRBD2
DNA: TGCGCCAGCGGTGAGTCGACGCGAGGTCAGCCCCAGCATTTT; CDR3: CASGESTRGQPQHF; J: TRBJ1-5; V: TRBV10-2; size: .; D: .
DNA: TGCAGTGCTAGGCCAGGGTATGGGATGAACACTGAAGCTTTCTTT; CDR3: CSARPGYGMNTEAFF; J: TRBJ1-1; V: TRBV20-1; size: many; D: .
DNA: TGCGCCAGCAGCTTGAGTAGTTTTAACTATGGCTACACCTTC; CDR3: CASSLSSFNYGYTF; J: TRBJ1-2; V: TRBV5-1; size: many; D: .
DNA: TGTGCCAGCAGTTACCAGGTTCCCGTCTACGAGCAGTACTTC; CDR3: CASSYQVPVYEQYF; J: TRBJ2-7; V: TRBV6-5; size: many; D: .
DNA: TGCAGTGCTTCCTCCCCTTCCTACGAGCAGTACTTC; CDR3: CSASSPSYEQYF; J: TRBJ2-7; V: TRBV20-1; size: many; D: .
DNA: TGTGCCAGCAGTCTTCCGGGACTGCGGGTAGATACGCAGTATTTT; CDR3: CASSLPGLRVDTQYF; J: TRBJ2-3; V: TRBV7-9; size: many; D: .
DNA: TGTGCCAGCAGTTACTCGAGGGACGTATCCCCGGAGCAGTTCTTC; CDR3: CASSYSRDVSPEQFF; J: TRBJ2-1; V: TRBV6-5; size: few; D: .
DNA: TGTGCCAGCAGTTCTTATGGCTACACCTTC; CDR3: CASSSYGYTF; J: TRBJ1-2; V: TRBV28; size: few; D: .